The rows below give T cell receptor beta chains drawn from one sample of a study of T-cell memory formation after mild COVID-19. TCRdb re-called the 5' RACE reads through MiXCR, storing one row per CDR3 protein. This sample has fewer than 650,000 distinct CDR3 sequences, with approximately 21% found just once. Material for sequencing was PBMCs or a T cell subset sorted from them (not recorded which). These TCRs come from an adult woman who had mild COVID-19 (a few samples of this study predate the infection). Cell type and time point are not known. Both conserved end residues are part of each CDR3.

v_gene,CDR3aa
TRBV5-6,CASSPRVQDFRSRSTDTQYF
TRBV7-6,CASSPPHTDTQYF
TRBV12-3/TRBV12-4,CASSFRGRLANYGYTF
TRBV20-1,CSARDDHGRPNTEAFF
TRBV4-1,CASSQAPRPGNTEAFF
TRBV29-1,CSVERNPYEQYF
TRBV7-2,CASSLTRELADTQYF
TRBV27,CASKRRGREGTDTQYF
TRBV27,CASRLAGGPGEQYF
TRBV4-1,CASSQGLAGDSSVETQYF
TRBV20-1,CSAPAGPFQETQYF
TRBV20-1,CSAETSGTSGYEQYF
TRBV7-2,CASSLDSTSGLGFEQFF
TRBV20-1,CSASRLHETQYF
TRBV12-3/TRBV12-4,CASSLARQGGAEAFF
TRBV27,CASSLGRQGAQPQHF
TRBV12-3/TRBV12-4,CASRRDPGFGNTIYF
TRBV2,CASSRTGLNEKLFF
TRBV2,CASSDGQKHQPQHF
TRBV5-1,CASSLAQGANTEAFF
TRBV20-1,CSASLGREGPYEQYF
TRBV6-5,CASSYSHSLNEQFF
TRBV5-1,CASKEAGGTDTQYF
TRBV5-1,CASSLARGEAKNIQYF
TRBV10-3,CAISTGGNQPQHF
TRBV5-1,CASSSNQGNTEAFF
TRBV5-1,CASSLGAVGNTIYF
TRBV30,CAFVSISSQPNTGELFF